The clone carrying this T cell receptor (beta chain) came up a few times. Its antigen is currently unknown. TCRdb reprocessed the reads with MiXCR, giving one entry per CDR3 protein. In the table there are roughly 280,000 distinct CDR3 sequences, roughly 13% of which are singletons. Germline values: CDR1 SGHAT, CDR2 FQNNGV. CDR3 length: 16 residues. The V and J ends lost 1 base and 5 bases respectively, with 17 bases between them. These data originate in a study of T cell repertoires in cytomegalovirus infection. About the study: Shared public TCR beta signatures pointed to both CMV infection and a matching HLA type.

Study results and caveats: HLA-C-restricted CMV clonotypes gave the most frequent clonotype in two of eight donors. Using cumulative public TCR beta family frequency, the authors identified those who carried CMV together with the relevant HLA.

The chain combines TRBV11-2 with TRBJ2-5, with D unclear. The sample consisted of PBMCs. The clonotype comes from a human donor in good health (CMV status not recorded). Some clones in this sample may be carry-over from other donors' samples. CDR3 bases: TGTGCCAGCAGCTTAGCTTCACATTCACCTGCGGAGACCCAGTACTTC. This sequence encodes CASSLASHSPAETQYF.